One sample yielded the 23 T cell receptor beta chains listed below, sequenced in a study of blood T cell repertoires in COVID-19. Some clones are missing from TCRdb's copy, which holds only in-frame ones; the method was immunoSEQ multiplex PCR. The table records some 190,000 clones, more than 70% of them present only once. Sequencing was done on a sample of PBMCs or T cells enriched from blood (not recorded which). The receptor set was obtained from a man aged 25-40 years with acute COVID-19.

This clone showed up just a few times. The chain is built from TRBV5-1 and TRBJ1-3, with 7 positions matching TRBD1. Germline CDR1 reads SGHRS; CDR2 reads YFSETQ. The CDR3 is made up of 14 amino acids. J lost 4 bases, V lost 4 bases, and 5 bases had no gene match. This CDR3 reads CASSATGQGNTIYF. The CDR3 DNA reads TGCGCCAGCAGCGCGACAGGGCAGGGAAACACCATATATTTT.

V and J are TRBV19 and TRBJ1-2; 8 bases fit TRBD1. Germline CDR1 and CDR2: LNHDA and SQIVND (reference sequence). The V segment lost 10 bases and the J segment 7 bases; nucleotides outside the gene matches: 14. The length of the CDR3 is 14 residues. In DNA, the CDR3 is TGTGCCACCCTATTGACAGGGGCGGCGAGTGGCTACACCTTC. Translating it yields CATLLTGAASGYTF.

The chain employs TRBV27 and TRBJ2-7; the match to TRBD2 covers 9 bases. CDR1 and CDR2 from the germline V gene are MNHEY and SMNVEV (reference sequence). V was clipped by 6 bases and J by 6 bases; unmatched bases: 12. The CDR3 has 15 residues. CDR3 DNA sequence: TGTGCCAGCAGCTCACTTGGTAGCGGGGGTAGCGAGCAGTACTTC. Translated: CASSSLGSGGSEQYF.

This clone was picked up one time. The chain combines TRBV5-1 with TRBJ2-5; 10 bases match TRBD2. The germline gives CDR1 SGHRS, CDR2 YFSETQ. This CDR3 spans 17 amino acids. V dropped 4 bases and J dropped 5; count of bases not matched to a gene: 14. This chain's CDR3 is CASSPSSGGASRETQYF. CDR3 coding DNA: TGCGCCAGCAGCCCCTCTAGCGGGGGCGCCTCGAGGGAGACCCAGTACTTC.

Concerning this clone itself: The sample has other DNA sequences that encode this CDR3 too. The chain uses TRBV5-1 and TRBJ2-7; 9 positions agree with TRBD1. The junction had 2 bases not matched to a gene; V was cut back by 4 bases and J by 0 bases. From germline, CDR1 is SGHRS and CDR2 YFSETQ. This CDR3 has 14 residues. CDR3 DNA sequence: TGCGCCAGCAGCGCGGGACAGGGCTCCTACGAGCAGTACTTC. Its protein is CASSAGQGSYEQYF.

V gene TRBV9 combines with J gene TRBJ2-5; a possible D gene is TRBD2 (6 bases). The germline V and J ends were trimmed by 4 bases and 4 bases, with 17 bases remaining between them. Germline V gene lookup returns CDR1 SGDLS and CDR2 YYNGEE. This CDR3 region has 15 residues. This CDR3 is CASSFRGAGLETQYF. The CDR3 DNA is TGTGCCAGCAGCTTCCGGGGCGCGGGGTTAGAGACCCAGTACTTC.

This sequence joins TRBV19 and TRBJ2-5; 12 bases align to TRBD2. Germline CDR1 reads LNHDA; CDR2 reads SQIVND (reference sequence). Unmatched junction bases numbered 4, after V lost 2 bases and J lost 3 bases. The CDR3 is 16 residues long. CDR3 nucleotides: TGTGCCAGTAGTATAAGTCCTAGCGGGGGGGAAGAGACCCAGTACTTC. It is translated as CASSISPSGGEETQYF.

The chain has TRBV10-1 and TRBJ1-6; D not certain. This CDR3 is built from 13 residues. V dropped 6 bases and J dropped 0 bases, with 3 bases sitting between them. Looked up from germline, CDR1 is WNHNN and CDR2 is SYGVQD (reference sequence). The CDR3 reads CASSSSYNSPLHF. The CDR3 DNA sequence: TGCGCCAGCAGCAGCTCCTATAATTCACCCCTCCACTTT.

The V gene is TRBV10-3, the J gene TRBJ1-2, with no clear D. The CDR3 runs 13 residues. The V and J ends lost 4 bases and 3 bases respectively, with 9 bases between them. From germline, CDR1 is ENHRY and CDR2 SYGVKD. The CDR3 spells CAISGEGYYGYTF. CDR3 in DNA: TGTGCCATCAGTGGTGAGGGTTACTATGGCTACACCTTC.

This sequence joins TRBV27 and TRBJ2-7; D is ambiguous. Germline loops: CDR1 MNHEY, CDR2 SMNVEV (reference sequence). Trimming removed 3 bases at V and 0 bases at J, with 24 bases between. This CDR3 region has 19 residues. CDR3: CASSFSPILSRASSYEQYF. For the CDR3, the DNA is TGTGCCAGCAGTTTCTCACCCATCCTCTCGCGAGCTAGCTCCTACGAGCAGTACTTC.

V and J are TRBV11-2 and TRBJ2-3; 8 nucleotides agree with TRBD2. Losses at the gene ends were 9 bases for V and 4 bases for J; bases not matched to a gene: 12. The germline V gene has CDR1 SGHAT and CDR2 FQNNGV. CDR3 size: 15 residues. The CDR3 here is CASGKAGGSSDTQYF. CDR3 nucleotide sequence: TGTGCCAGTGGGAAGGCGGGGGGCAGCTCAGATACGCAGTATTTT.

V is TRBV7-9 and J is TRBJ1-2; no firm D call. The CDR3 contains 12 residues. Trimming shortened V by 4 bases and J by 10 bases, and 13 bases separated the two germline ends. Germline CDR1 and CDR2: SEHNR and FQNEAQ (reference sequence). CDR3 nucleotide sequence: TGTGCCAGCAGCTCCAGACTCGGGGACTACACCTTC. It is translated as CASSSRLGDYTF. The whole variable domain, filled in from reference TRBV7-9 and TRBJ1-2, reads DTGVSQNPRHKITKRGQNVTFRCDPISEHNRLYWYRQTLGQGPEFLTYFQNEAQLEKSRLLSDRFSAERPKGSFSTLEIQRTEQGDSAMYLCASSSRLGDYTFGSGTRLTVV.

This clone was picked up one time. J is TRBJ2-6 and V is TRBV7-2; 8 positions match TRBD2. The V gene's germline CDR1 is SGHTA and CDR2 FQGNSA. Trimming cost V 4 bases and J 4 bases; bases outside gene matches: 6. The CDR3 extends over 16 amino acids. CDR3 DNA: TGTGCCAGCAGCTGGGGACCTAGCGGGGGGGCCAACGTCCTGACTTTC. This encodes CASSWGPSGGANVLTF.

This rearrangement joins TRBV9 to TRBJ2-7, with D possibly matching TRBD2 (6 bases). The germline V gene encodes CDR1 SGDLS and CDR2 YYNGEE. The V end was cut by 0 bases, the J end by 5 bases, with 12 bases between. The CDR3 has 14 residues. Written as DNA, the CDR3 is TGTGCCAGCAGCGTAGGGAGGGCAAGCGACGAGCAGTACTTC. Residues: CASSVGRASDEQYF.

The genes are TRBV29-1 and TRBJ1-2, with D perhaps TRBD1 (5 bases). The V gene lost 7 bases and the J gene lost 8 bases, with 14 bases spanning the gap. The germline gives CDR1 SQVTM, CDR2 ANQGSEA. The CDR3 has 11 amino acids. The CDR3 protein is CSAGGTQGYTF. The CDR3 coding sequence is TGCAGCGCTGGAGGGACTCAAGGCTACACCTTC. Variable domain in full (rest from reference TRBV29-1 and TRBJ1-2): SAVISQKPSRDICQRGTSLTIQCQVDSQVTMMFWYRQQPGQSLTLIATANQGSEATYESGFVIDKFPISRPNLTFSTLTVSNMSPEDSSIYLCSAGGTQGYTFGSGTRLTVV.

This chain connects TRBV19 to TRBJ2-4; TRBD1 matches at 7 bases. This CDR3 is built from 14 residues. Germline-derived CDR1 and CDR2 are LNHDA and SQIVND (reference sequence). Trimming at V came to 7 bases and at J to 8 bases, leaving 11 bases not matched to a gene. The CDR3 DNA follows: TGTGCCAGTACTAGACAGGGTGTTAGGGACATTCAGTACTTC. The encoded protein is CASTRQGVRDIQYF.

The CDR3 is CAISELQGARINYGYTF. The CDR3 DNA is TGTGCCATCAGTGAGTTGCAGGGGGCACGGATTAACTATGGCTACACCTTC. This sequence joins TRBV10-3 and TRBJ1-2, with 8 nucleotides matching TRBD1. The CDR3 totals 17 residues. Trimming at V came to 1 base and at J to 1 base, leaving 8 bases not matched to a gene. Germline CDR1 reads ENHRY; CDR2 reads SYGVKD.

The chain has TRBV9 and TRBJ1-1; a possible D gene is TRBD1 (6 bases). CDR3 length equals 17 residues. V was pared by 0 bases and J by 5 bases, with 20 bases between. Germline V gene data show CDR1 as SGDLS and CDR2 as YYNGEE. The CDR3 reads CASSVEERGLRGTEAFF. Here the CDR3 DNA reads TGTGCCAGCAGCGTAGAGGAAAGGGGCCTAAGGGGGACTGAAGCTTTCTTT.

V and J are TRBV6-5 and TRBJ1-1; 7 nucleotides line up with TRBD1. CDR1 is MNHEY and CDR2 is SVGAGI in the germline V gene. With V trimmed by 9 bases and J by 1 base, 8 bases remained unmatched. The length of the CDR3 is 14 residues. This chain's CDR3 is CASLPHRGNTEAFF. DNA of the CDR3: TGTGCCAGTTTACCCCACAGGGGGAACACTGAAGCTTTCTTT.

This clone was counted a single time. The chain carries TRBV27 and TRBJ1-5; 7 bases map to TRBD1. Germline V lookup: CDR1 MNHEY, CDR2 SMNVEV (reference sequence). The CDR3 totals 16 residues. With 11 bases clipped from V and 4 bases from J, the junction kept 17 bases outside the gene matches. The CDR3 here is CAAGPWTGQSNQPQHF. The CDR3 nucleotides read TGTGCCGCGGGGCCTTGGACAGGACAGTCAAATCAGCCCCAGCATTTT.

This chain joins TRBV6-5 and TRBJ2-5; 11 bases map to TRBD2. V lost 7 bases and J lost 4; bases outside the gene matches: 5. Germline V gives CDR1 MNHEY, CDR2 SVGAGI. CDR3 length: 14 amino acids. This CDR3 is CASTRLAGLETQYF. The CDR3 DNA sequence: TGTGCCAGCACCCGACTAGCGGGGTTAGAGACCCAGTACTTC.

The chain uses TRBV11-3 and TRBJ2-2; TRBD2 might be the D (5 bases). With 3 bases removed from V and 8 bases from J, the gap between germline ends came to 7 bases. CDR3 size: 12 residues. The germline gives CDR1 SGHNT, CDR2 YENEEA. CDR3 amino acids: CASSFRGGELFF. CDR3 nucleotide sequence: TGTGCCAGCAGCTTCCGAGGGGGGGAGCTGTTTTTT.

The chain is built from TRBV3-1 (or the pseudogene TRBV3-2) and TRBJ1-1, with TRBD1 as a possible D gene (6 bases). With 4 bases removed from V and 4 bases from J, the gap between germline ends came to 16 bases. The CDR3 has 15 amino acids. CDR1 LGHDT and CDR2 YNNKEL come from the germline V gene (reference sequence). Here the CDR3 DNA reads TGTGCCAGCAGCCTTGAGCAGGGGATGGGCACTGAAGCTTTCTTT. This encodes CASSLEQGMGTEAFF.